This passage covers 5 T cell receptor beta chains from one sample sequenced in a study of cytotoxic CD8 clonotypes in ibrutinib-treated CLL. Measured with immunoSEQ multiplex PCR; TCRdb has only the in-frame clones, and not every one. The sample holds about 140,000 clones, 70% to 90% seen once. The starting material was PBMCs, obtained after 36 months of ibrutinib treatment. The receptors stem from a human donor with chronic lymphocytic leukemia.

This clone came up a few times. The rearrangement uses TRBV11-2 and TRBJ1-2; D not certain. The germline CDR1 and CDR2 sequences are SGHAT and FQNNGV. V was clipped by 0 bases and J by 2 bases, with 7 bases between them. The CDR3 extends over 14 amino acids. The CDR3 region is CASSLDFWNYGYTF. CDR3 DNA sequence: TGTGCCAGCAGCTTAGATTTCTGGAACTATGGCTACACCTTC.

The chain links TRBV2 to TRBJ1-5; a weak D match, TRBD1 (6 bases). V shed 1 base and J shed 6 bases, with 13 bases lying between them. The CDR3 is made up of 15 amino acids. The germline CDR1 and CDR2 sequences are SNHLY and FYNNEI. The CDR3 bases are TGTGCCAGCAGTGAAGGGGGGCACATTTCTCAGCCCCAGCATTTT. Amino acids: CASSEGGHISQPQHF. The full variable domain, its missing parts supplied by reference TRBV2 and TRBJ1-5, is EPEVTQTPSHQVTQMGQEVILRCVPISNHLYFYWYRQILGQKVEFLVSFYNNEISEKSEIFDDQFSVERPDGSNFTLKIRSTKLEDSAMYFCASSEGGHISQPQHFGDGTRLSIL.

The gene calls are TRBV28 and TRBJ2-3; TRBD1 agrees at 9 bases. CDR1 and CDR2 from the germline V gene are MDHEN and SYDVKM. This CDR3 has 15 amino acids. V was clipped by 6 bases and J by 1 base; unmatched bases: 5. CDR3 residues: CASRLGDRGTDTQYF. CDR3 sequence (DNA): TGTGCCAGCAGGCTGGGGGACAGGGGCACAGATACGCAGTATTTT.

This chain links TRBV15 with TRBJ1-1; a weak D match, TRBD1 (5 bases). From germline, CDR1 is LNHNV and CDR2 YYDKDF (reference sequence). The CDR3 contains 12 residues. With 4 bases removed from V and 5 bases from J, the gap between germline ends came to 8 bases. This CDR3 is CATSKGETEAFF. CDR3 DNA sequence: TGTGCCACCAGCAAAGGGGAAACTGAAGCTTTCTTT.

Here the CDR3 DNA reads TGTGCCAGCACCGACGGAGCGGGAGTCTACAATGAGCAGTTCTTC. Amino acid sequence: CASTDGAGVYNEQFF. The gene calls are TRBV9 and TRBJ2-1; 8 nucleotides agree with TRBD2. CDR3 size: 15 residues. The junction had 8 bases not matched to a gene; V was cut back by 6 bases and J by 3 bases. Per germline, CDR1 SGDLS and CDR2 YYNGEE.